What follows are 18 T cell receptor beta chains derived from one specimen sequenced in a study of beta chain features in type 1 diabetes. Since all of the isolated RNA was reverse transcribed, expressed TCRB transcripts were what got sequenced. Method: immunoSEQ multiplex PCR; TCRdb's copy keeps in-frame clones and lacks some. The table shows 330,000 or so clones, with 14% occurring only once. The sequenced material came from central memory CD4+ T cells from blood. Receptors originate from a man aged 30-40 years in good health.

Ten or more counts support this clone. V is TRBV11-2 and J is TRBJ2-5; 7 bases align to TRBD2. CDR3 length: 13 amino acids. With V trimmed by 3 bases and J by 3 bases, 1 base remained unmatched. Germline V gives CDR1 SGHAT, CDR2 FQNNGV. The CDR3 sequence: CASSFGLEETQYF. CDR3 DNA: TGTGCCAGCAGCTTTGGACTAGAAGAGACCCAGTACTTC. The variable domain in full, with the rest retrieved from reference TRBV11-2 and TRBJ2-5, is EAGVAQSPRYKIIEKRQSVAFWCNPISGHATLYWYQQILGQGPKLLIQFQNNGVVDDSQLPKDRFSAERLKGVDSTLKIQPAKLEDSAVYLCASSFGLEETQYFGPGTRLLVL.

This rearrangement joins TRBV7-2 to TRBJ1-2; D is uncertain. V was pared by 5 bases and J by 8 bases, with 18 bases between. This CDR3 has 14 residues. The V gene's germline CDR1 is SGHTA and CDR2 FQGNSA. CDR3 nucleotide sequence: TGTGCCAGCAGCCGACATTTGTATAATGAGGGCTACACCTTC. It specifies CASSRHLYNEGYTF.

The rearrangement links TRBV19 to TRBJ2-7; D is possibly TRBD2 (7 bases). The CDR3 spans 15 residues. The V gene's germline CDR1 is LNHDA and CDR2 SQIVND (reference sequence). The V end was cut by 1 base, the J end by 4 bases, with 14 bases between. The CDR3 protein is CASSIAGGGEYEQYF. The DNA for the CDR3 is TGTGCCAGTAGTATAGCGGGCGGGGGCGAATACGAGCAGTACTTC.

This clone was recorded a few times. The gene calls are TRBV2 and TRBJ1-2; tentative D call: TRBD1 (5 bases). This CDR3 has 13 amino acids. V shed 8 bases and J shed 4 bases, with 14 bases lying between them. Germline V gene sequence: CDR1 SNHLY, CDR2 FYNNEI. The CDR3 loop is CASGSGTSYGYTF. The CDR3 DNA reads as TGTGCCAGCGGTAGCGGGACTTCCTATGGCTACACCTTC.

This clone was recorded many times. This chain links TRBV9 with TRBJ2-2; D not resolved. Germline V lookup: CDR1 SGDLS, CDR2 YYNGEE. This CDR3 has 15 amino acids. Trimming cost V 0 bases and J 2 bases, with 8 bases left between them. The CDR3, as DNA: TGTGCCAGCAGCGTAGGGCCAACCAACACCGGGGAGCTGTTTTTT. Amino acid sequence: CASSVGPTNTGELFF.

As DNA, the CDR3 is TGTGCCAGCAGCTCAGGTAGCGGAACCTCCTACAATGAGCAGTTCTTC. This sequence encodes CASSSGSGTSYNEQFF. This chain joins TRBV7-3 and TRBJ2-1; a weak D match, TRBD2 (6 bases). This CDR3 is 16 amino acids long. With 4 bases removed from V and 0 bases from J, the gap between germline ends came to 13 bases. Germline V gene data show CDR1 as SGHTA and CDR2 as FQGTGA.

The rearrangement joins TRBV14 to TRBJ2-2; D remains ambiguous. From germline, CDR1 is SGHDN and CDR2 FVKESK. CDR3 length: 15 residues. With 2 bases removed from V and 4 bases from J, the gap between germline ends came to 11 bases. The CDR3 region is CASSQNQATTGELFF. The CDR3 DNA follows: TGTGCCAGCAGCCAAAACCAGGCTACCACCGGGGAGCTGTTTTTT. Full variable domain (rest looked up from reference TRBV14 and TRBJ2-2): EAGVTQFPSHSVIEKGQTVTLRCDPISGHDNLYWYRRVMGKEIKFLLHFVKESKQDESGMPNNRFLAERTGGTYSTLKVQPAELEDSGVYFCASSQNQATTGELFFGEGSRLTVL.

The gene calls are TRBV10-1 and TRBJ1-1; D is uncertain. The V and J ends lost 9 bases and 1 base respectively, with 12 bases between them. Germline CDR1 is WNHNN and CDR2 is SYGVQD (reference sequence). CDR3 length: 13 amino acids. CDR3 DNA: TGCGCCAGTAGCGTCCGTTCGAACACTGAAGCTTTCTTT. Translated: CASSVRSNTEAFF.

The V gene is TRBV7-9, the J gene TRBJ2-7, with D perhaps assigned TRBD1 or TRBD2 (5 bases each). Germline V CDR1 and CDR2: SEHNR, FQNEAQ (reference sequence). The V end was cut by 4 bases, the J end by 2 bases, with 12 bases between. The CDR3 has 14 residues. This chain's CDR3 is CASSYDGGTYEQYV. The CDR3 DNA follows: TGTGCCAGCAGCTATGATGGGGGAACCTACGAGCAGTACGTC.

This clone was detected only a few times. This chain joins TRBV5-4 and TRBJ1-6; D might be TRBD1 (6 bases). V lost 9 bases and J 10 bases, leaving 17 bases between the germline ends. Germline assignment: CDR1 SGHNT and CDR2 YYREEE (reference sequence). CDR3 length: 13 residues. CDR3 sequence reads: CATNPGGLSPLHF. The CDR3 region has the DNA TGTGCCACCAACCCGGGGGGGCTGTCACCCCTCCACTTT. Supplemented by reference TRBV5-4 and TRBJ1-6, the full variable domain reads ETGVTQSPTHLIKTRGQQVTLRCSSQSGHNTVSWYQQALGQGPQFIFQYYREEENGRGNFPPRFSGLQFPNYSSELNVNALELDDSALYLCATNPGGLSPLHFGNGTRLTVT.

There are a few counts of this clone. This rearrangement joins TRBV5-8 to TRBJ1-2; D remains unclear. The germline CDR1 and CDR2 sequences are SGHTS and YDEGEE. Trimming took off 2 bases at V and 4 bases at J, with 3 bases between the two ends. This CDR3 contains 11 residues. The CDR3 region is CASSFTYGYTF. CDR3 DNA sequence: TGTGCCAGCAGCTTTACCTATGGCTACACCTTC.

This clone was observed a few times. CDR3 nucleotides: TGTGCCAGTCTGGGAGAAGCGGGCCAAGAGACCCAGTACTTC. This encodes CASLGEAGQETQYF. The V and J genes are TRBV7-9 and TRBJ2-5, with TRBD2 as a possible D gene (6 bases). The CDR3 has 14 amino acids. With 9 bases removed from V and 1 base from J, the gap between germline ends came to 15 bases. Germline lookup yields CDR1 SEHNR and CDR2 FQNEAQ (reference sequence). The complete variable domain, with remaining parts taken from reference TRBV7-9 and TRBJ2-5, reads DTGVSQNPRHKITKRGQNVTFRCDPISEHNRLYWYRQTLGQGPEFLTYFQNEAQLEKSRLLSDRFSAERPKGSFSTLEIQRTEQGDSAMYLCASLGEAGQETQYFGPGTRLLVL.

The chain links TRBV5-6 to TRBJ1-1; D is undetermined. CDR1 SGHDT and CDR2 YYEEEE come from the germline V gene. The ends were cut back, 4 bases at V and 8 bases at J, with 15 bases in the middle. The CDR3 covers 13 residues. The CDR3 region is CASSRPPLGEAFF. The CDR3 coding sequence is TGTGCCAGCAGCCGCCCCCCCCTGGGGGAAGCTTTCTTT.

To note about this clone: Distinct nucleotide sequences in the sample also encode this CDR3. The rearrangement joins TRBV11-3 to TRBJ2-2; D possibly corresponds to TRBD2 (6 bases). V lost 5 bases and J 3 bases, leaving 10 bases between the germline ends. This CDR3 region has 14 residues. CDR1 and CDR2 (germline): SGHNT, YENEEA. CDR3 sequence (DNA): TGTGCCAGCAGCCCAGGAGGGGACACCGGGGAGCTGTTTTTT. Its translation is CASSPGGDTGELFF.

This clone was counted a few times. The gene calls are TRBV7-9 and TRBJ2-7; 13 nucleotides align to TRBD2. V trimming: 6 bases; J trimming: 3 bases; junction bases outside the gene matches: 8. CDR3 size: 16 residues. Germline CDR1 is SEHNR and CDR2 is FQNEAQ (reference sequence). DNA for the CDR3: TGTGCCAGCAGACCCGGGACTAGCGGGGAACGCTACGAGCAGTACTTC. It specifies CASRPGTSGERYEQYF. The full variable domain, in which reference TRBV7-9 and TRBJ2-7 provide the parts outside the CDR3, is DTGVSQNPRHKITKRGQNVTFRCDPISEHNRLYWYRQTLGQGPEFLTYFQNEAQLEKSRLLSDRFSAERPKGSFSTLEIQRTEQGDSAMYLCASRPGTSGERYEQYFGPGTRLTVT.

The rearrangement links TRBV28 to TRBJ2-1; 8 bases line up with TRBD1. Trimming cost V 9 bases and J 5 bases; bases outside gene matches: 6. CDR3 length equals 13 residues. The V gene's germline CDR1 is MDHEN and CDR2 SYDVKM. CDR3 in DNA: TGTGCCAGTTTCCAGGGGGCTAACAATGAGCAGTTCTTC. It yields the protein CASFQGANNEQFF.

This clone was detected a few times. The chain has TRBV7-8 and TRBJ1-2; unclear D gene. Germline lookup yields CDR1 SGHVS and CDR2 FQNEAQ. Trimming removed 1 base from V and 4 bases from J, with 10 bases in between. The CDR3 spans 14 residues. The CDR3 spells CASSLDIAGYGYTF. Written as DNA, the CDR3 is TGTGCCAGCAGCTTAGACATCGCGGGCTATGGCTACACCTTC.

This clone occurred a few times. V and J are TRBV9 and TRBJ1-4, with 7 bases fitting TRBD1. Losses at the gene ends were 4 bases for V and 5 bases for J; bases not matched to a gene: 8. This CDR3 is 15 amino acids long. Germline CDR1 and CDR2: SGDLS and YYNGEE. The CDR3 is CASSPRKGANEKLFF. Written as DNA, the CDR3 is TGTGCCAGCAGCCCGCGAAAGGGGGCAAATGAAAAACTGTTTTTT.